This paragraph reports one TCR beta chain. The sample is drawn from a study of blood T cell repertoires in COVID-19. CDR1 SGHDN and CDR2 FVKESK come from the germline V gene. V lost 0 bases, J lost 3 bases, and 8 bases lay in between. The CDR3 is made up of 14 amino acids. Here immunoSEQ multiplex PCR was the method, and the copy in TCRdb shows in-frame clones only, minus some. The sample lists around 75,000 clones, 90% seen once, with approximately 2.5% in the top ten. This sequence was found in a human donor in a cohort sampled during active COVID-19. Sequenced: peripheral blood. This chain connects TRBV14 to TRBJ1-1; no clear D. The CDR3, as DNA: TGTGCCAGCAGCCAAGAGTACAGATACACTGAAGCTTTCTTT. Translation: CASSQEYRYTEAFF.